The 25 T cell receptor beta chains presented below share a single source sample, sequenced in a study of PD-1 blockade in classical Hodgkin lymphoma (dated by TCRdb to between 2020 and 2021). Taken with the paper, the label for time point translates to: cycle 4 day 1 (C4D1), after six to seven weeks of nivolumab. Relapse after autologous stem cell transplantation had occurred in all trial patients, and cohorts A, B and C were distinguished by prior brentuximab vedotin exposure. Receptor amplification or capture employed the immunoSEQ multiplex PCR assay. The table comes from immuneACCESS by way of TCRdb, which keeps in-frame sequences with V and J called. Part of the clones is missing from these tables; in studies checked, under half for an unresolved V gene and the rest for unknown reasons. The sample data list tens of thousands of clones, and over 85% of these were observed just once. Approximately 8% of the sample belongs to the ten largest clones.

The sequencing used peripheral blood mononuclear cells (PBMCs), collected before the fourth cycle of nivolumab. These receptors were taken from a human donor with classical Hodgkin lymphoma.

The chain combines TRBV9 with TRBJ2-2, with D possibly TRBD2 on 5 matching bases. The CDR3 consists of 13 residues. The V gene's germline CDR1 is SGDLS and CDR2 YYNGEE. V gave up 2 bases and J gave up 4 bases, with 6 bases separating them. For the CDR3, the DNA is TGTGCCAGCAGCGTGCGGGCCACCGGGGAGCTGTTTTTT. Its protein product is CASSVRATGELFF.

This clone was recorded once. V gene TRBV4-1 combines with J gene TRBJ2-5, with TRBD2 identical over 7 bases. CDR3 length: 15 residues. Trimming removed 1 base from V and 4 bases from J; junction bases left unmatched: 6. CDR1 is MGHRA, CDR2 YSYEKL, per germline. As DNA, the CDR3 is TGCGCCAGCAGCCAAGGGGTTGCGGGAGTAGAGACCCAGTACTTC. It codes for CASSQGVAGVETQYF.

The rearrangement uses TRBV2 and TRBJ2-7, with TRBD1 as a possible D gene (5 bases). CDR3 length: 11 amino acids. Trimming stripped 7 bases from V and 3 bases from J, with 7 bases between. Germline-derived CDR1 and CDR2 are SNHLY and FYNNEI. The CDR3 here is CASTTVYEQYF. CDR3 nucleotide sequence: TGTGCCAGCACGACAGTCTACGAGCAGTACTTC.

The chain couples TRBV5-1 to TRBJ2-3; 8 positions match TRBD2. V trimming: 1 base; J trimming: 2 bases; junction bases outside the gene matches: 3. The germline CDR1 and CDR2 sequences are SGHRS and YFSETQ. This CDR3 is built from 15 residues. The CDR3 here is CASSLTSGYTDTQYF. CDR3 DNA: TGCGCCAGCAGCTTGACTAGCGGCTACACAGATACGCAGTATTTT.

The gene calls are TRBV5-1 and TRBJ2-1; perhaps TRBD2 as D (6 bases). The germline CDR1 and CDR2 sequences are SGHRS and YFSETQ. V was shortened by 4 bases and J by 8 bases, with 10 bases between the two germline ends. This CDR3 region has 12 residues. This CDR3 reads CASSHLADEQFF. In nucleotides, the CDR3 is TGCGCCAGCAGCCACTTAGCGGATGAGCAGTTCTTC.

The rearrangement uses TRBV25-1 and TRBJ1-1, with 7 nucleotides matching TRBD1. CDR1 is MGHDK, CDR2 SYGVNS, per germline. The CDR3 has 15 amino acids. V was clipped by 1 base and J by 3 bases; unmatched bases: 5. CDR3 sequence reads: CASSESSRGYTEAFF. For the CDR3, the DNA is TGTGCCAGCAGTGAATCCTCCAGGGGGTACACTGAAGCTTTCTTT.

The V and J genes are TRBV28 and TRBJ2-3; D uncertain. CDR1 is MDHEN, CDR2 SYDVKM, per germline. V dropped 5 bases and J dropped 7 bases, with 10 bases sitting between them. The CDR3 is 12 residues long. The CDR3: CASSNLGYTQYF. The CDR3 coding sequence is TGTGCCAGCAGTAATCTAGGTTATACGCAGTATTTT.

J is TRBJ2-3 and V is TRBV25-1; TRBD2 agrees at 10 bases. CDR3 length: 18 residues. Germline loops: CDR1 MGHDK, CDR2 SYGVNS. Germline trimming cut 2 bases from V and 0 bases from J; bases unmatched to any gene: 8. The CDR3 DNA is TGTGCCAGCAGTGAAGCTAGCGGGGGCTCGTCAAGCACAGATACGCAGTATTTT. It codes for CASSEASGGSSSTDTQYF. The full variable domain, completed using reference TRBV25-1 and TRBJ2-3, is EADIYQTPRYLVIGTGKKITLECSQTMGHDKMYWYQQDPGMELHLIHYSYGVNSTEKGDLSSESTVSRIRTEHFPLTLESARPSHTSQYLCASSEASGGSSSTDTQYFGPGTRLTVL.

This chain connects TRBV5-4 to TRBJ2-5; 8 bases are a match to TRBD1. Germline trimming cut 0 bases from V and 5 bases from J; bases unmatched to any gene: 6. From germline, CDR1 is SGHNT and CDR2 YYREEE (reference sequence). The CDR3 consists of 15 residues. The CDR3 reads CASSLGQGADETQYF. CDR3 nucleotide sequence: TGTGCCAGCAGCTTGGGCCAGGGGGCTGATGAGACCCAGTACTTC.

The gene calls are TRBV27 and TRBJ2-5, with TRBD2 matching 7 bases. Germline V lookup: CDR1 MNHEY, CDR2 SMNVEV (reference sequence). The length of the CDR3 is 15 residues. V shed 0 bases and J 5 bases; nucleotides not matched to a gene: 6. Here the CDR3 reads CASSLSRPSGETQYF. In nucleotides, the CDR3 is TGTGCCAGCAGTTTATCTAGGCCTAGCGGCGAGACCCAGTACTTC.

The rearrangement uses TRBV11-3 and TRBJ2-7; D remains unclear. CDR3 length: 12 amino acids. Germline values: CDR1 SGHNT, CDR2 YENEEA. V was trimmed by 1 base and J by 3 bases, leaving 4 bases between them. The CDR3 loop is CASSLVVYEQYF. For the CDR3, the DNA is TGTGCCAGCAGCTTAGTGGTCTACGAGCAGTACTTC.

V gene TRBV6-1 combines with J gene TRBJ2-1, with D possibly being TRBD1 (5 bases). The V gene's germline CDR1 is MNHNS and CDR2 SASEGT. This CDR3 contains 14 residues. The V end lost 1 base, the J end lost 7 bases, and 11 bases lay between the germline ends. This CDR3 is CASSEGTLRNEQFF. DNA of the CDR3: TGTGCCAGCAGTGAAGGGACACTTCGGAATGAGCAGTTCTTC.

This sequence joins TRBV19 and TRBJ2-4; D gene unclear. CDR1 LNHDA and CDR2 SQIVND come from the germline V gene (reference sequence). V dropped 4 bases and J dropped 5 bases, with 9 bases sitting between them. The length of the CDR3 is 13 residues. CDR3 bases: TGTGCCAGTAGTACGCCGACCGAAAACATTCAGTACTTC. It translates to CASSTPTENIQYF.

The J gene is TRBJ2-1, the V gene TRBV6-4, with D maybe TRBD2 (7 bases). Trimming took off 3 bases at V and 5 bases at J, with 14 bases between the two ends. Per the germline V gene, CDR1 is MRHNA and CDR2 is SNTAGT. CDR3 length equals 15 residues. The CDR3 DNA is TGTGCCAGCAGTGATGGGGGGGCCGCTCACAATGAGCAGTTCTTC. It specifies CASSDGGAAHNEQFF.

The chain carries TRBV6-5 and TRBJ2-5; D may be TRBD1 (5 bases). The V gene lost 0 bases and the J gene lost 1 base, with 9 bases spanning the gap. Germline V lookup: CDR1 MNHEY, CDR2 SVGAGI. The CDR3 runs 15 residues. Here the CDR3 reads CASSYSRQGQETQYF. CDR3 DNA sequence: TGTGCCAGCAGTTACTCAAGGCAGGGCCAAGAGACCCAGTACTTC.

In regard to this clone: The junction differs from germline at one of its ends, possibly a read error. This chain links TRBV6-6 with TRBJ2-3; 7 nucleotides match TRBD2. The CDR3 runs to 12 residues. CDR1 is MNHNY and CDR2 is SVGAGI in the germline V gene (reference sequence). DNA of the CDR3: TGTGCCTGCAGCGGGAAAGGAGATACGCAGTATTTT. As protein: CACSGKGDTQYF.

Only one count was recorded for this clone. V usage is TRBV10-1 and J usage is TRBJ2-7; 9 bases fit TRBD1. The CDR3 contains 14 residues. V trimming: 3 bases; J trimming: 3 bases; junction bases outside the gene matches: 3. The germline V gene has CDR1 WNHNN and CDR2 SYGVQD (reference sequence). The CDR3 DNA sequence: TGCGCCAGCAGTGAACAGGGGGCGAACTACGAGCAGTACTTC. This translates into CASSEQGANYEQYF.

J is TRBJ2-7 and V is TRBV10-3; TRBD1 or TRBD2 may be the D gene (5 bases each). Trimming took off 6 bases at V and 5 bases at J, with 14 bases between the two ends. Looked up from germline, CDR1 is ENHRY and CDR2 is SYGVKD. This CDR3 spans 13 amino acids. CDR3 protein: CAIRGRPADEQYF. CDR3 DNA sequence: TGTGCCATCAGGGGACGGCCAGCCGACGAGCAGTACTTC.

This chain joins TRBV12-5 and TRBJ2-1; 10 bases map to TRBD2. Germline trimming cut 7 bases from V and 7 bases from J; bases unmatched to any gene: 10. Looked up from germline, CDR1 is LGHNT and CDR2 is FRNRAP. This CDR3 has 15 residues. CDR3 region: CASDLIGLADNEQFF. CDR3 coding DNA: TGTGCTAGTGACCTAATCGGACTAGCGGATAATGAGCAGTTCTTC.

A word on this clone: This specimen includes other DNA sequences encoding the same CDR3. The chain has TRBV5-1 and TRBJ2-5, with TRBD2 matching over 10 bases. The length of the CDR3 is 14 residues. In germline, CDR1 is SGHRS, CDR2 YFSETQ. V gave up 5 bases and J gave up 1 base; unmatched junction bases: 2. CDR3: CASSLAGGQETQYF. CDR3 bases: TGCGCCAGCAGTTTAGCGGGAGGCCAAGAGACCCAGTACTTC.

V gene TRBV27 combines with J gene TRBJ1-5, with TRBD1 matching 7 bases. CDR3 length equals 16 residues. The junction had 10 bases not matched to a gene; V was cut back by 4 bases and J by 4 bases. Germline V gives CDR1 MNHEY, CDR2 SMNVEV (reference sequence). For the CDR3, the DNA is TGTGCCAGCAGTTCGACAGGGTGGTCGGGAAATCAGCCCCAGCATTTT. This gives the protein CASSSTGWSGNQPQHF.

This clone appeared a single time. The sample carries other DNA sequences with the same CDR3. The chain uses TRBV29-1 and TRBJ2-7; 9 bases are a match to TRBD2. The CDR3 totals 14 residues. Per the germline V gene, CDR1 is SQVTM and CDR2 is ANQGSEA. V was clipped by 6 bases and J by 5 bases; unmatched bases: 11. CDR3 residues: CSVVRLAGDNEQYF. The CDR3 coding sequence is TGCAGCGTCGTTCGATTAGCGGGGGACAACGAGCAGTACTTC.

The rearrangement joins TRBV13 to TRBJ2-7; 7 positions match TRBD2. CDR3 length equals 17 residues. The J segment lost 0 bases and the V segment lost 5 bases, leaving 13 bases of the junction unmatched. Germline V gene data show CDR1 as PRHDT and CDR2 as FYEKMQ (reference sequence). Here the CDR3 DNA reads TGTGCCAGCAGCCAGAAAAAGGGTCTAGCGGACTCCTACGAGCAGTACTTC. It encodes CASSQKKGLADSYEQYF.

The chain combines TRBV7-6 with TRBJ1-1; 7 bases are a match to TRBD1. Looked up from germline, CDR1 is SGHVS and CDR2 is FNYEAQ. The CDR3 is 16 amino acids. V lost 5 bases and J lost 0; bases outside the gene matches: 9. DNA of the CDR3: TGTGCCAGCAGCCGACCTAAGACAGGGATGAACACTGAAGCTTTCTTT. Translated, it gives CASSRPKTGMNTEAFF.

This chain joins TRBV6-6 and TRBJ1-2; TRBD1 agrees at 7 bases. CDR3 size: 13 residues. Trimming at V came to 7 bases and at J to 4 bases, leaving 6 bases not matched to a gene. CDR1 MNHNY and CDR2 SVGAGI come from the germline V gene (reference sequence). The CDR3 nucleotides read TGTGCCAGCACCCCGGGACAGCCCTATGGCTACACCTTC. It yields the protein CASTPGQPYGYTF.